This T cell receptor beta chain emerged from a study of cytomegalovirus exposure and HLA in healthy donors. Germline CDR1 reads SGHKS; CDR2 reads YYEKEE (reference sequence). V shed 4 bases and J shed 0 bases, with 12 bases lying between them. CDR3 length equals 15 residues. PCR involved 60 Vbeta and 13 Jbeta primers. Clones were read by immunoSEQ multiplex PCR, and TCRdb kept only the in-frame ones, dropping some. The sample lists about 94,000 clones; about three fifths were seen once. Sample: PBMCs. The TCR was taken from a man aged 30 to 45 in good health and CMV-seronegative. This chain uses TRBV5-5 with TRBJ2-3; D might be TRBD1 (6 bases). CDR3 sequence (DNA): TGTGCCAGCAGCGCCGGACAGCTCAGCACAGATACGCAGTATTTT. As protein: CASSAGQLSTDTQYF.